These T cell receptor beta chains were read from a single sample in a study of shared clonotypes between healthy human individuals. The protocol was immunoSEQ multiplex PCR, while the TCRdb copy is restricted to in-frame clones and leaves out a portion. The sample lists 2,500,000 or so clones; over 85% were seen once. Sample: naive CD4+ T cells from PBMCs. These receptors all stem from a man between 18 and 35 years old in good health. Some clones in this sample may be carry-over from other donors' samples. The conserved cysteine and the conserved F or W are not part of the CDR3 here.

TRBV9	TRBJ1-3	ASSGRTGRRNTIY
TRBV5-1	TRBJ1-4	ASSLQGDEKLF
TRBV27	TRBJ2-5	ASSFHRAGQETQY
TRBV5-6	-	ASSLTVYEQY
TRBV30	TRBJ1-6	AWSAGTANSPLH
TRBV9	TRBJ2-6	ASSWGKPSGANVLT
TRBV5-1	TRBJ2-5	ASSLVVASGQETQY
TRBV5-4	TRBJ2-6	ASSLPGVSGANVLT
TRBV6-6	TRBJ2-3	ASLMGQGGDTQY
TRBV28	TRBJ2-2	ASSPWTGGWRTGELF
TRBV7-9	TRBJ2-7	ASSLARAAPSAAYEQY
TRBV6-1	TRBJ1-5	ASSDQGHGQPQH
TRBV14	TRBJ1-4	ASSQRAGVGANEKLF
TRBV7-7	TRBJ2-1	ASSLPGRPSYNEQF
TRBV7-3	TRBJ2-4	ASSSVDNIQY
TRBV28	TRBJ2-6	ASSFPQGGGANVLT
TRBV7-2	TRBJ2-5	ASSNLAGVRETQY
TRBV28	TRBJ1-2	ASSLPGTANYGYT
TRBV5-6	TRBJ2-2	ASSLGRTGELF
TRBV4-2	TRBJ1-6	ASSQELRGEVSPLH
TRBV19	TRBJ1-2	ASSPQAGGYGYT
TRBV28	TRBJ2-7	ASSLGTYYYEQY
TRBV7-2	TRBJ2-7	ASRNDRGFDEQY
TRBV27	TRBJ1-4	ASSRGLQGKLF
TRBV2	TRBJ1-1	ASRPGQKNTEAF